This passage covers 11 T cell receptor beta chains from one sample sequenced in a study of regulatory T cells in long-lasting Graves disease. The time point: newly diagnosed GD, antithyroid drugs for less than 3 months. PBMC RNA was the source of the TCR library. Through Arm-PCR of CDR3 regions and iRepertoire HTBI primers, TCR beta libraries were built. A single record per CDR3 protein comes from TCRdb applying MiXCR to the multiplex PCR reads. The sample has 510,000 or so distinct CDR3 sequences; 9.5% to 15% are singletons. These data also featured in a second study, about T cells in Graves' hyperthyroidism and ophthalmopathy.

This sample comprised peripheral blood mononuclear cells (PBMCs), obtained at new diagnosis, from a patient treated with antithyroid drugs. The source of these receptors is a woman younger than 45 with Graves disease.

This clonotype was counted between two and nine times. The J gene is TRBJ1-5, the V gene TRBV10-2; D gene unclear. This CDR3 comprises 14 residues. Trimming took off 1 base at V and 5 bases at J, with 9 bases between the two ends. Germline V gene lookup returns CDR1 WSHSY and CDR2 SAAADI. CDR3 sequence (DNA): TGCGCCAGCAGTGAGTTTCGGCAATATCAGCCCCAGCATTTT. It translates to CASSEFRQYQPQHF.

In this sample, this clonotype turned up many times. The chain couples TRBV3-1 to TRBJ1-4; 7 positions match TRBD1. V shed 4 bases, J shed 8 bases, and the junction held 7 bases outside the gene matches. Germline V gene lookup returns CDR1 LGHDT and CDR2 YNNKEL (reference sequence). The CDR3 totals 14 residues. The chain's CDR3 is CASSRRTGREKLFF. The CDR3 nucleotides read TGTGCCAGCAGCCGACGGACAGGTCGCGAAAAACTGTTTTTT.

The table lists this clonotype with many counts. The J gene is TRBJ2-5, the V gene TRBV14, with D perhaps matching TRBD2 (6 bases). V dropped 4 bases and J dropped 7 bases, with 13 bases sitting between them. CDR1 and CDR2 from the germline V gene are SGHDN and FVKESK. The CDR3 length is 13 residues. The CDR3 loop is CASSRTTRGTQYF. CDR3 nucleotide sequence: TGTGCCAGCAGCCGCACGACTAGGGGGACCCAGTACTTC. The entire variable domain, with the rest obtained from reference TRBV14 and TRBJ2-5, is as follows: EAGVTQFPSHSVIEKGQTVTLRCDPISGHDNLYWYRRVMGKEIKFLLHFVKESKQDESGMPNNRFLAERTGGTYSTLKVQPAELEDSGVYFCASSRTTRGTQYFGPGTRLLVL.

This clonotype was detected only a few times. This rearrangement joins TRBV7-9 to TRBJ1-6; a weak D match, TRBD1 (6 bases). From germline, CDR1 is SEHNR and CDR2 FQNEAQ (reference sequence). This CDR3 has 16 amino acids. V shed 1 base and J shed 6 bases, with 13 bases lying between them. CDR3 protein: CASSLELGGLNSPLHF. Written as DNA, the CDR3 is TGTGCCAGCAGCTTAGAGTTGGGGGGCCTTAATTCACCCCTCCACTTT.

This clonotype has a count of ten or more. V is TRBV9 and J is TRBJ1-1; no definite D call. Trimming removed 0 bases from V and 2 bases from J, with 8 bases in between. The CDR3 length is 14 residues. Germline-derived CDR1 and CDR2 are SGDLS and YYNGEE. The CDR3 DNA reads as TGTGCCAGCAGCGTAGAGCCAACCAACACTGAAGCTTTCTTT. Translation gives CASSVEPTNTEAFF.

J is TRBJ2-7 and V is TRBV4-3; TRBD2 matches at 7 bases. This CDR3 region has 17 residues. Trimming took 1 base from V and 2 from J; bases not matched to a gene: 11. Germline loops: CDR1 LGHNA, CDR2 YSLEER. The CDR3 spells CASSQAKGGTIPYEQYF. CDR3 bases: TGCGCCAGCAGCCAAGCAAAGGGTGGGACTATTCCCTACGAGCAGTACTTC.

This clonotype has just a few counts. The rearrangement uses TRBV5-5 and TRBJ2-7; D unresolved. The CDR3 spans 14 residues. Germline lookup yields CDR1 SGHKS and CDR2 YYEKEE (reference sequence). Deletions cut 2 bases from V and 7 bases from J, with 16 bases between. CDR3 sequence: CASSFWGLVWEQYF. The CDR3 bases are TGTGCCAGCAGCTTTTGGGGTTTGGTGTGGGAGCAGTACTTC.

The chain recombines TRBV14 with TRBJ2-7, with 8 nucleotides matching TRBD2. The CDR3 spans 14 residues. J lost 10 bases, V lost 0 bases, and 8 bases had no gene match. Germline V gene sequence: CDR1 SGHDN, CDR2 FVKESK. CDR3 nucleotide sequence: TGTGCCAGCAGCCAAGATTACCGGGGACTAGACCAGTACTTC. Protein sequence: CASSQDYRGLDQYF.

This rearrangement joins TRBV2 to TRBJ2-3; 8 bases align to TRBD2. The CDR3 runs 16 residues. V lost 5 bases to trimming and J lost 2 bases; unmatched junction nucleotides: 9. Germline V gene sequence: CDR1 SNHLY, CDR2 FYNNEI. The CDR3 DNA is TGTGCCAGCAGTTTAGGACTAGCATTAAACACAGATACGCAGTATTTT. It encodes CASSLGLALNTDTQYF.

This clonotype occurred many times. The chain joins TRBV5-1 to TRBJ2-7; unclear D gene. The V gene's germline CDR1 is SGHRS and CDR2 YFSETQ. Trimming pared 0 bases from V and 2 bases from J, leaving 6 bases between. The CDR3 has 13 amino acids. CDR3 sequence (DNA): TGCGCCAGCAGCTTGGCCCTACCCTACGAGCAGTACTTC. Its protein product is CASSLALPYEQYF.

The table lists this clonotype with many counts. The rearrangement uses TRBV7-2 and TRBJ2-7, with TRBD2 as a possible D gene (6 bases). There are 14 residues in the CDR3. V lost 8 bases and J 2 bases, leaving 16 bases between the germline ends. Germline V gives CDR1 SGHTA, CDR2 FQGNSA. As DNA, the CDR3 is TGTGCCAGCGGGCGTCGTGGAGGGGCCTACGAGCAGTACTTC. Translating it yields CASGRRGGAYEQYF.